This is a list of T cell receptor beta chains from one sample in a study of neurological immune-mediated disorders. TCRdb processed the 5' RACE reads anew with MiXCR; each CDR3 protein has one entry. The sample has roughly 100,000 distinct CDR3 sequences; roughly 10% are singletons. What was sequenced was PBMCs. These receptors were obtained from a female donor with HTLV-1-associated myelopathy (HAM/TSP). The CDR3 runs from the conserved cysteine through the conserved F or W. A D gene is named only where the DNA matches it firmly. Some rows mark clone size as missing; the rest say once, few, many or name a class of expanded clone.

v_gene	abundance	j_gene	d_gene	CDR3nt	CDR3aa
TRBV5-1	many	TRBJ1-2	-	TGCGCCAGCAGCTTACCTGGACAGCCTTATGGCTACACCTTC	CASSLPGQPYGYTF
TRBV11-2	-	TRBJ2-7	-	TGTGCCAGCAGCTTATCCGTCACGGTCTACGAGCAGTACTTC	CASSLSVTVYEQYF
TRBV7-2	many	TRBJ2-5	-	TGTGCCAGCCGCAAAGGGGGGCAACTCGGGACCCAGTACTTC	CASRKGGQLGTQYF
TRBV9	many	TRBJ1-4	TRBD1	TGTGCCAGCAGCGCCGAGCCGGGGACAGGGCGCGAAAAACTGTTTTTT	CASSAEPGTGREKLFF
TRBV5-1	many	TRBJ2-3	TRBD2	TGCGCCAGCAGACGGGACTATATCACAGATACGCAGTATTTT	CASRRDYITDTQYF
TRBV25-1	many	TRBJ2-7	TRBD1	TGTGCCAGCAGTGAATGGAGGACAGGGCTAAGTTCGCAGTACTTC	CASSEWRTGLSSQYF
TRBV4-1	many	TRBJ2-2	TRBD2	TGCGCCAGCAGCCAGGGACTAGCGGGGGGCAACACCGGGGAGCTGTTTTTT	CASSQGLAGGNTGELFF
TRBV5-1	many	TRBJ2-5	TRBD1	TGCGCCAGCAGCTTGGTGGGACAGGGGAAGGGCCAAGAGACCCAGTACTTC	CASSLVGQGKGQETQYF
TRBV12-3/TRBV12-4	-	TRBJ2-2	TRBD2	TGTGCCAGCAGGGCCCCTTTGGGAGCGGGGGGGCAATCCGCCGGGGAGCTGTTTTTT	CASRAPLGAGGQSAGELFF
TRBV29-1	many	TRBJ2-4	TRBD1	TGCAGCGTTGAAGATAGAGACAGGGGTCGGGGCATTCAGTACTTC	CSVEDRDRGRGIQYF
TRBV24-1	many	TRBJ2-1	-	TGTGCCACCAGTGGCCCTACCTCTTACGGGAATGAGCAGTTCTTC	CATSGPTSYGNEQFF
TRBV20-1	many	TRBJ1-5	-	TGCAGTGCTAGAGTCCGGGACAATCAGCCCCAGCATTTT	CSARVRDNQPQHF
TRBV11-2	many	TRBJ2-7	TRBD2	TGTGCCAGCAGCTTTAGCGGGGGGAGACCCTACGAGCAGTACTTC	CASSFSGGRPYEQYF
TRBV12-3/TRBV12-4	many	TRBJ2-5	-	TGTGCCAGCAGCATCTTGGGGGAGGCGTCCGAGACCCAGTACTTC	CASSILGEASETQYF
TRBV5-1	-	TRBJ2-1	-	TGCGCCAGCACCTTTCTCTACAATGAGCAGTTCTTC	CASTFLYNEQFF
TRBV5-8	many	TRBJ2-2	TRBD2	TGTGCCAGCAGCTTTCGGACTAGCGGTTACACCGGGGAGCTGTTTTTT	CASSFRTSGYTGELFF
TRBV7-3	many	TRBJ2-1	TRBD2	TGTGCCAGCAGCTCACGCCCTAGCGGGGGGGCGAACAATGAGCAGTTCTTC	CASSSRPSGGANNEQFF
TRBV5-1	many	TRBJ2-1	TRBD2	TGCGCCAGCAGCTTCTTAGCGGGGGCGCCCAATGAGCAGTTCTTC	CASSFLAGAPNEQFF
TRBV12-3/TRBV12-4	many	TRBJ2-7	-	TGTGCCAGCAGTTTGGACCTCCGCGAGCAGTACTTC	CASSLDLREQYF
TRBV2	-	TRBJ2-1	TRBD2	TGTGCCAGCAGAATGTGGGGGGGCTCCTACAATGAGCAGTTCTTC	CASRMWGGSYNEQFF
TRBV5-1	many	TRBJ2-1	TRBD2	TGCGCCAGCAGCTTGGGGACTAGCGGGGTCTTTGAGCAGTTCTTC	CASSLGTSGVFEQFF
TRBV6-5	many	TRBJ2-7	-	TGTGCCAGCAGTTACGGTGAAGCCTACGAGCAGTACTTC	CASSYGEAYEQYF
TRBV5-1	many	TRBJ2-5	-	TGCGCCAGCAGCTTGCTTACAGGTCAAGAGACCCAGTACTTC	CASSLLTGQETQYF
TRBV18	-	TRBJ1-2	TRBD1	TGTGTCAGCTCGGGACAGGGGGCGGCTGGCTACACCTTC	CVSSGQGAAGYTF
TRBV2	many	TRBJ1-5	-	TGTGCCAGCTCTATAGGGGGAAGCAATCAGCCCCAGCATTTT	CASSIGGSNQPQHF
TRBV5-6	few	TRBJ2-6	-	TGTGCCAGCAGCTTCGATATAAGCTCTGGGGCCAACGTCCTGACTTTC	CASSFDISSGANVLTF
TRBV7-9	medium-sized	TRBJ1-2	-	TGTGCCAGCAGCTTAGAGGTCGTCGGCAGCCCGAACACCTTC	CASSLEVVGSPNTF
TRBV6-2/TRBV6-3	many	TRBJ1-1	-	TGTGCCAGCAGTTATGAGGGCGTCACTGAAGCTTTCTTT	CASSYEGVTEAFF
TRBV6-6	many	TRBJ2-1	-	TGTGCCAGCAGTCCTACTAGTCTCAATGAGCAGTTCTTC	CASSPTSLNEQFF
TRBV11-2	-	TRBJ2-5	-	TGTGCCAGCAGGCATACAACTAGGGAGTGGGGGGAGACCCAGTACTTC	CASRHTTREWGETQYF
TRBV5-1	many	TRBJ2-1	TRBD2	TGCGCCAGCAGCTCCAAGGCGGGGGGGCACAGCAATGAGCAGTTCTTC	CASSSKAGGHSNEQFF
TRBV5-1	many	TRBJ2-3	-	TGCGCCAGCAGCTTCGGGCAGAGCACAGATACGCAGTATTTT	CASSFGQSTDTQYF
TRBV5-1	many	TRBJ1-6	TRBD1	TGCGCCAGCAGCCTTTTTTTCACAGGGGGCCTTTCGAATTCACCCCTCCACTTT	CASSLFFTGGLSNSPLHF
TRBV5-5	many	TRBJ2-1	-	TGTGCCAGCAGCTTCGCGGGTGAGCAGTTCTTC	CASSFAGEQFF
TRBV5-1	-	TRBJ2-7	-	TGCGCCAGCAGGGATCCACAGGGTTCCTACGAGCAGTACTTC	CASRDPQGSYEQYF
TRBV28	many	TRBJ1-6	-	TGTGCCAGCAACCCCGGTGCACGTCGACCCCTCCACTTT	CASNPGARRPLHF
TRBV24-1	many	TRBJ2-1	-	TGTGCCACCAGTGACCTAAGCACAGGGCATGAGCAGTTCTTC	CATSDLSTGHEQFF
TRBV20-1	few	TRBJ1-5	TRBD1	TGCAGTGCTAGCCTTACTGGGACAGGGGTTCAGCCCCAGCATTTT	CSASLTGTGVQPQHF
TRBV20-1	many	TRBJ2-1	TRBD2	TGCAGTGCTAGAGATTGGGCTAGCGGGGGCAATGAGCAGTTCTTC	CSARDWASGGNEQFF